A selection of T cell receptor beta chains follows, all from one sample in a study of molecular identifiers for immune sequencing clone quantification. TCRdb reprocessed the PCR reads via MiXCR and lists one record per CDR3 protein. This sample carries 460,000 or so distinct CDR3 sequences, about 26% of them seen once, and the ten largest clones take just over 0.75%. Sequencing was carried out using naive CD8+ T cells from blood, with Jurkat cell RNA spiked in. These receptors all come from a human donor in good health. Some libraries in this study had Jurkat cell RNA spiked in. Both conserved end residues are trimmed from each CDR3. Each record gives: clone size, V gene, J gene, CDR3 protein. Some rows mark clone size as missing; the rest say once, few, many or name a class of expanded clone.

.,TRBV10-3,TRBJ2-7,AISESLAGSFTPYEQY
.,TRBV3-1,TRBJ1-6,ASSTSEVAIYDSPLH
few,TRBV5-4,TRBJ2-2,ASSRGLAGTGELF
.,TRBV7-2,TRBJ2-2,ASSFWPNGDTGELF
few,TRBV12-3/TRBV12-4,TRBJ2-2,ASELRLSGELF
few,TRBV15,TRBJ2-1,ATSREGISGGTSYNEQF
few,TRBV13,TRBJ2-5,ASSFPSGGQETQY
many,TRBV12-5,TRBJ2-1,ASGLVLAIDGEQF
few,TRBV27,TRBJ2-1,ASRGLGGPYNEQF
.,TRBV4-1,TRBJ2-5,ASSQETGGKETQY